This TCR beta chain was identified in a study of blood T cell repertoires in COVID-19. Study-level background: T cells, B-cell-depleted T cells, or PBMCs supplied cDNA or gDNA.

Clones were read by immunoSEQ multiplex PCR, and TCRdb kept only the in-frame ones, dropping some. The sample yields 150,000 to 200,000 clones, more than 60% seen once. This receptor was obtained from a man aged 50-59 years who had recovered from COVID-19. Sequencing was performed on peripheral blood.

The CDR3 DNA reads as TGCGCCAGCAGCTTGGAGTCGGGGGGTGGCCAGCCCCAGCATTTT. It specifies CASSLESGGGQPQHF. The chain joins TRBV5-1 to TRBJ1-5, with D possibly matching TRBD1 (5 bases). The CDR3 has 15 residues. The germline V and J ends were trimmed by 0 bases and 7 bases, with 14 bases remaining between them. Germline V gene lookup returns CDR1 SGHRS and CDR2 YFSETQ. Variable domain in full (rest from reference TRBV5-1 and TRBJ1-5): KAGVTQTPRYLIKTRGQQVTLSCSPISGHRSVSWYQQTPGQGLQFLFEYFSETQRNKGNFPGRFSGRQFSNSRSEMNVSTLELGDSALYLCASSLESGGGQPQHFGDGTRLSIL.